This TCR beta chain comes out of a study of identical twins. Study conclusions and caveats: Out-of-frame alpha sequences shared by twins were enriched for low generation probability. One should note that invariant MAIT and iNKT cells could partly confound zero-insertion analyses. In cord blood, abundant beta clonotypes had fewer insertions; memory showed no trend.

This clonotype was observed many times. The antigen is not known. TCRdb itself ran the 5' RACE reads through MiXCR, one entry per CDR3 protein. The sample lists some 560,000 distinct CDR3 sequences, more than 9% seen once, with 2.5% to 3.5% in the top ten. The CDR3 has 14 amino acids. From germline, CDR1 is GTSNPN and CDR2 SVGIG (reference sequence). V lost 2 bases, J lost 5 bases, and 12 bases lay in between. This sample was also put to use in a study of yellow fever vaccine responses in identical twins. That report adds: Twins' vaccine T cell response reportedly gave the appearance of partial convergence and partial personalization.

Sample: PBMCs. This rearrangement joins TRBV30 to TRBJ2-2; D gene uncertain. This sequence was found in a woman between 18 and 29 years old in good health. The CDR3 loop reads CAWSSQTWTGELFF. CDR3 in DNA: TGTGCCTGGAGTTCCCAGACATGGACCGGGGAGCTGTTTTTT.